This T cell receptor (beta chain) was observed in a study of T cell responses to AZD1222 COVID-19 vaccine. Profiled with immunoSEQ multiplex PCR; TCRdb holds only in-frame clones, not every one. The sample holds 80,000 or so clones, 80% to 90% seen once. With regard to this clone: Its specificity is unknown.

CDR1 and CDR2 (germline): SGHRS, YFSETQ. With V trimmed by 2 bases and J by 5 bases, 5 bases remained unmatched. The CDR3 has 15 residues. Study-level results: Within unmutated variant regions lay the reported targets of nearly half of spike-specific TCRs. Repertoire collection took place solely once the T cell response had peaked.

The input for sequencing was peripheral blood, taken on day 0 of AZD1222 vaccination. The chain links TRBV5-1 to TRBJ1-1, with 11 bases fitting TRBD1. The clonotype was recovered from an adult in good health. CDR3 in DNA: TGCGCCAGCAGCTTCGGAGGACAGGGGGCGACTGAAGCTTTCTTT. This gives the protein CASSFGGQGATEAFF.